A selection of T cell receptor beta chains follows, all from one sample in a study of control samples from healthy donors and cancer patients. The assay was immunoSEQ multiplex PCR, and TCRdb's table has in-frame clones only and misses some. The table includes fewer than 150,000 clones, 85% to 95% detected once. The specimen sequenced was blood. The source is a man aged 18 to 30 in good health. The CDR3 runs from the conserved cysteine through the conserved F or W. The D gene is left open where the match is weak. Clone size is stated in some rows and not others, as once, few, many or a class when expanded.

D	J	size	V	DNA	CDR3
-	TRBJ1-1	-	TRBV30	TGTGCGAAGGAGGCGAACCCCGTGGAGCCTGAAGGAGCTTTCTTT	CAKEANPVEPEGAFF
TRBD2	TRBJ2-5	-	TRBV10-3	TGTGCCATCAGGTCAGGACTAGCGGGTGAGGAGACCCAGTACTTC	CAIRSGLAGEETQYF
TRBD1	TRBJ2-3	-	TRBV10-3	TGTGCCATCAGCGGGACAGGGGGCCGTGGAGATACGCAGTATTTT	CAISGTGGRGDTQYF
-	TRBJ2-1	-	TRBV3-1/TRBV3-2	TGTGCCAGCAGCCAAATTGGTAACAGGGTCGCTGAGCAGTTCTTC	CASSQIGNRVAEQFF
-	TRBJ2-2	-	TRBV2	TGTGCCAGCAATGGTGAGAGCGGGGAGCTGTTTTTT	CASNGESGELFF
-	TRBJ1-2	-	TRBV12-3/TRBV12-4	TGTGCCAGCAGCCCGGGCCGGTATGGCTACACCTTC	CASSPGRYGYTF
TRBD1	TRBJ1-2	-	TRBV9	TGTGCCAGCAGCGTAGTAGGGCAGGGGGACTATGGCTACACCTTC	CASSVVGQGDYGYTF
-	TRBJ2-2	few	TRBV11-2	TGTGCCAGCAGCTTAGATGGTGAGGCAACGAACACCGGGGAGCTGTTTTTT	CASSLDGEATNTGELFF
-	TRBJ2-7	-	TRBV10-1	TGCGCCAGCAGTGAGTCGTCCTACGAGCAGTACTTC	CASSESSYEQYF
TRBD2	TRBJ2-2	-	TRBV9	TGTGCCAGCAGCGTCCACGGACTAGCTACGAACACCGGGGAGCTGTTTTTT	CASSVHGLATNTGELFF
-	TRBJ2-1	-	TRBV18	TGTGCCAGCTCACCCGGGCCTGAGCAGTTCTTC	CASSPGPEQFF
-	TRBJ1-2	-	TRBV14	TGTGCCAGCAGCCAAGAAGTAGGTGGAATCTATGGCTACACCTTC	CASSQEVGGIYGYTF
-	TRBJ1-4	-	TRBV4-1	TGCGCCAGCAGCCAAAGTGGGGAAGAAAAACTGTTTTTT	CASSQSGEEKLFF
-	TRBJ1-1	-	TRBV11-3	TGTGCCAGCAGCCTTGGGGGTGAAGCTTTCTTT	CASSLGGEAFF
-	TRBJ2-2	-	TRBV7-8	TGTGCCAGCACCCACGGGACCCACACCGGGGAGCTGTTTTTT	CASTHGTHTGELFF
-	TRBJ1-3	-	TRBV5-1	TGCGCCAGCAGCCCTGGGACTGCTGGAAACACCATATATTTT	CASSPGTAGNTIYF
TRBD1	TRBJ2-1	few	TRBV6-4	TGTGCCAGCAGTCCGACAGGGACCGAATACAATGAGCAGTTCTTC	CASSPTGTEYNEQFF
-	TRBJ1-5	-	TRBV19	TGTGCCAGTAGTATCTACAGGGCCCCCAATCAGCCCCAGCATTTT	CASSIYRAPNQPQHF
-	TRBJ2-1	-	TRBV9	TGTGCCAGCGAGGGCAATGAGCAGTTCTTC	CASEGNEQFF
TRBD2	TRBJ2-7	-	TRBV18	TGTGCCAGCTCACCCGGGACTAGCGGGGCCCTAAGGAGTTACGAGCAGTACTTC	CASSPGTSGALRSYEQYF
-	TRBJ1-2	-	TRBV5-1	TGCGCCAGCAGCTCGACATTGGGCGGCTATGGCTACACCTTC	CASSSTLGGYGYTF
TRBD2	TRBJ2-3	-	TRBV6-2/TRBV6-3	TGTGCCAGCAGTCCCAGACCCCTGCGCGGGGGGAAAACAGATACGCAGTATTTT	CASSPRPLRGGKTDTQYF
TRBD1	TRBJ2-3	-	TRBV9	TGTGCCAGCAGCGGATGGACAGGGGGAGGAGATACGCAGTATTTT	CASSGWTGGGDTQYF
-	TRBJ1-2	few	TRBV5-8	TGTGCCAGCAGCCATAGCGGACAGCCTTCTTGGGGCTACACCTTC	CASSHSGQPSWGYTF
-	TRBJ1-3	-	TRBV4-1	TGCGCCAGCAGCCCACGGGACTCTGGAAACACCATATATTTT	CASSPRDSGNTIYF
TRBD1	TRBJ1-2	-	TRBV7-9	TGTGCCAGCAGCGTGACAGGGAGGGGCTACACCTTC	CASSVTGRGYTF
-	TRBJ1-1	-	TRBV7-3	TGTGCCAGCAGCTTAACGGGACGGCCGAGCACTGAAGCTTTCTTT	CASSLTGRPSTEAFF
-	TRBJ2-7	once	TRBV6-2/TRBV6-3	TGTGCCAGCAGTTACGACGGGGAGCAGTACTTC	CASSYDGEQYF
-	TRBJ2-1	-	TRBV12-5	TGTGCTAGTGGTTTGGTACGGGCCAGGGACTACAATGAGCAGTTCTTC	CASGLVRARDYNEQFF
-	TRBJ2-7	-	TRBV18	TGTGCCAGCTCACCACCGACGGGGTGGGGGCAGTACTTC	CASSPPTGWGQYF
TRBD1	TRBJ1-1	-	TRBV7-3	TGTGCCAGCAGCTTTCGACGACAGGGAATAATGAACACTGAAGCTTTCTTT	CASSFRRQGIMNTEAFF
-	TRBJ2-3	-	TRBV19	TGTGCCAGTCGCAGATCTAGCACAGATACGCAGTATTTT	CASRRSSTDTQYF
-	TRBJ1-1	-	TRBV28	TGTGCCAGCAGTTCAAACCCGAACACTGAAGCTTTCTTT	CASSSNPNTEAFF
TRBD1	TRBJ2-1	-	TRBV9	TGTGCCAGCAGCGTAGCTTGGGAGACAGGGGCTAGCTCCTACAATGAGCAGTTCTTC	CASSVAWETGASSYNEQFF
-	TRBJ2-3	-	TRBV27	TGTGCCAGCAGTTTATTGTCACCCTCGGTTCGGGATACGCAGTATTTT	CASSLLSPSVRDTQYF
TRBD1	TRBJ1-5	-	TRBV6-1	TGTGCCAGCAGTGATGCGGACAGGGGTAGCAATCAGCCCCAGCATTTT	CASSDADRGSNQPQHF
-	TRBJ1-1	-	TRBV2	TGTGCCAGCAGTGAAAGGAGGAGGGGAACCTTTATGAACACTGAAGCTTTCTTT	CASSERRRGTFMNTEAFF
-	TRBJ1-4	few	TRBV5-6	TGTGCCAGCAGCCGCGCAACTAATGAAAAACTGTTTTTT	CASSRATNEKLFF
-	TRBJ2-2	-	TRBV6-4	TGTGCCAGCAGTGACTCTCAAAAGGGGAGCACCGGGGAGCTGTTTTTT	CASSDSQKGSTGELFF
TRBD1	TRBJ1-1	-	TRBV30	TGTGCCTGGAGGAAGCCCGACAGGGAGGGCACTGAAGCTTTCTTT	CAWRKPDREGTEAFF
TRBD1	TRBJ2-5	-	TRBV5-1	TGCGCCAGCAGCTCACCGGGACAGGGCTTTCAAGAGACCCAGTACTTC	CASSSPGQGFQETQYF
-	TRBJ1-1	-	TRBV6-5	TGTGCCAGCAGTACACGGGGTGGAAACACTGAAGCTTTCTTT	CASSTRGGNTEAFF
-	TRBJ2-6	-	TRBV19	TGTGCCAGTAGTATAGATGGTGAGGCGAGGGCTGGGGCCAACGTCCTGACTTTC	CASSIDGEARAGANVLTF
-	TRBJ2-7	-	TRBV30	TGTGCCTGGAGTGTAGATCCGAGCTCCTACGAGCAGTACTTC	CAWSVDPSSYEQYF
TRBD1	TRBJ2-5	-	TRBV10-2	TGCGCCAGCAGGTCCCGATCCGGGACAGCGCCACAAGAGACCCAGTACTTC	CASRSRSGTAPQETQYF